What follows are 32 T cell receptor beta chains derived from one specimen sequenced in a study of tumor-infiltrating lymphocytes in primary liver carcinoma. The tissue used was unsorted bulk material of roughly 17-34 mg. RNA and DNA were co-extracted from it with the AllPrep DNA/RNA mini kit. Starting material of about 450 ng total RNA yielded TCR beta cDNA via a constant-region primer. Construction of TCR beta libraries relied on three successive nested multiplex PCR rounds employing slightly modified ARM-PCR. Primers for the first two PCR rounds were TRBV1-TRBV30 forward primers and a C-beta reverse primer (about 9 cycles per round). Using its own MiXCR run on the multiplex PCR reads, TCRdb lists one record per CDR3 protein. The sample lists about 30,000 distinct CDR3 sequences; approximately 71% were seen once. Sequencing was done on a sample of liver tumor tissue from sampling region 3. Subset defined: tumor region T3, left-lateral pole. Receptor source: a young woman with primary liver carcinoma and hepatitis B virus infection.

As for this clonotype: The germline gene is not matched at one end of the junction; a read error may be the cause. CDR3 bases: TGTGCCAGTAGATTTCGGGGGCAGGGTAATCACGAGCAGTATTTC. Translated, it gives CASRFRGQGNHEQYF. V is TRBV12-3 or TRBV12-4 and J is TRBJ2-7; the D gene could be TRBD1 or TRBD2 (6 bases each). The CDR3 covers 15 residues.

This clonotype was counted many times. One junction end disagrees with the germline gene, perhaps due to a read error. The V and J genes are TRBV4-1 and TRBJ2-5; 11 nucleotides align to TRBD2. The CDR3 is 15 amino acids. Germline values: CDR1 MGHRA, CDR2 YSYEKL. This CDR3 is CTSSPTIAGGETQYF. CDR3 bases: TGCACCAGCAGCCCGACTATAGCGGGAGGGGAGACCCAGTACTTC.

As for this clonotype: This CDR3 is missing its conserved last phenylalanine or tryptophan, likely due to a read error. The chain joins TRBV6-1 to TRBJ2-7; D uncertain. The CDR3 is 14 amino acids. CDR1 is MNHNS and CDR2 is SASEGT in the germline V gene. This CDR3 is CASGDFGPPYEQYL. For the CDR3, the DNA is TGTGCCAGCGGTGACTTCGGGCCGCCCTACGAGCAGTACCTC.

As to this clonotype: The junction does not match germline at one end; this may be a read error. The rearrangement joins TRBV5-1 to TRBJ2-3; D might be TRBD1 or TRBD2, each matching 5 bases. The CDR3 runs to 14 residues. Germline values: CDR1 SGHRS, CDR2 YFSETQ. Here the CDR3 DNA reads TGCGTCAGCAGCTTGGCCAGGGAGCCAGGTACGCAGTATTTT. Its translation: CVSSLAREPGTQYF.

This clonotype was observed a handful of times. The chain uses TRBV29-1 and TRBJ2-1; TRBD2 matches 11 bases. CDR1 is SQVTM, CDR2 ANQGSEA, per germline. This CDR3 comprises 18 residues. Losses at the gene ends were 7 bases for V and 7 bases for J; bases not matched to a gene: 21. CDR3 region: CSASRLAALAGGGNEQFF. The DNA of the CDR3 is TGCAGCGCCTCAAGACTAGCCGCCCTAGCGGGAGGTGGGAATGAGCAGTTCTTC.

This chain uses TRBV11-2 with TRBJ2-2; TRBD1 matches 9 bases. CDR3 size: 15 residues. Germline CDR1 reads SGHAT; CDR2 reads FQNNGV. The CDR3, as DNA: TGTGTCGGCAGCGTAGAGACAGGGGGCACCGGGGAGCTGTTTTTT. It codes for CVGSVETGGTGELFF.

V gene TRBV5-6 combines with J gene TRBJ2-2; tentative D call: TRBD2 (5 bases). The CDR3 is 15 residues long. Germline V gives CDR1 SGHDT, CDR2 YYEEEE. The germline V and J ends were trimmed by 1 base and 17 bases, with 24 bases remaining between them. CDR3 sequence reads: CASSLTPRATGELFF. Here the CDR3 DNA reads TGTGCCAGCAGCTTGACACCCAGAGCCACCGGGGAGTTATTTTTT.

As regards this clonotype: A much larger clone sits a single nucleotide away, making a read error possible. The chain employs TRBV11-2 and TRBJ2-1, with TRBD1 as a possible D gene (6 bases). The germline V gene encodes CDR1 SGHAT and CDR2 FQNNGV. The CDR3 has 16 amino acids. Trimming removed 2 bases from V and 8 bases from J, with 19 bases in between. The CDR3 reads CASSLYLTGGGHEQFF. The DNA for the CDR3 is TGTGCCAGCAGCTTATATCTGACGGGTGGGGGCCATGAGCAGTTCTTC.

On this clonotype itself: At one end the junction does not follow the germline gene, possibly because of a read error. The V and J genes are TRBV11-2 and TRBJ2-7; D is unresolved. The length of the CDR3 is 14 residues. Germline loops: CDR1 SGHAT, CDR2 FQNNGV. In nucleotides, the CDR3 is TGTGCCAACAGCTTAGATATGATCGGTTACGAGCAGTACTTC. This codes for CANSLDMIGYEQYF.

As regards this clonotype: The junction does not match germline at one end; this may be a read error. V gene TRBV28 combines with J gene TRBJ2-1; TRBD2 aligns across 9 bases. Germline lookup yields CDR1 MDHEN and CDR2 SYDVKM. The CDR3 has 16 residues. The CDR3 loop is CASSSRREGRYNEQFF. CDR3 coding DNA: TGTGCCAGTAGTTCACGGCGGGAGGGTCGATACAATGAGCAGTTCTTC.

Of note for this clonotype: One junction end does not reproduce the germline sequence, and a read error may be involved. This chain connects TRBV6-6 to TRBJ2-7, with D tentatively TRBD1 (6 bases). CDR1 MNHNY and CDR2 SVGAGI come from the germline V gene (reference sequence). CDR3 length equals 14 residues. This chain's CDR3 is CAISLGQPSYEQYF. The CDR3 DNA reads TGTGCCATCAGTTTAGGACAGCCTTCCTACGAGCAGTACTTC.

In its sample, this clonotype was seen many times. This chain joins TRBV11-2 and TRBJ1-5; 9 positions match TRBD1. V was clipped by 1 base and J by 6 bases; unmatched bases: 1. Looked up from germline, CDR1 is SGHAT and CDR2 is FQNNGV. This CDR3 has 14 residues. The CDR3 DNA reads TGTGCCAGCAGCTTAGGGACAGGGGTTCAGCCCCAGCATTTT. It encodes CASSLGTGVQPQHF. Drawing the rest from reference TRBV11-2 and TRBJ1-5, the complete variable domain is EAGVAQSPRYKIIEKRQSVAFWCNPISGHATLYWYQQILGQGPKLLIQFQNNGVVDDSQLPKDRFSAERLKGVDSTLKIQPAKLEDSAVYLCASSLGTGVQPQHFGDGTRLSIL.

As regards this clonotype: The conserved phenylalanine or tryptophan is not found at the CDR3 terminus, so this likely reflects a read error. The DNA is left out, because the CDR3 cannot be placed on it with certainty; the CDR3 is given as TCRdb lists it. V usage is TRBV6-5 and J usage is TRBJ2-6; the DNA was not compared with TRBD1, the D call given in the table. The CDR3 spans 18 amino acids, including both terminal residues. Germline V gives CDR1 MNHEY, CDR2 SVGAGI. The CDR3 reads CAGKTYRGRVSGANVLTL.

With regard to this clonotype: Possible read error: a much larger clone is one base away. The chain joins TRBV6-6 to TRBJ2-3; D gene uncertain. The germline V and J ends were trimmed by 5 bases and 4 bases, with 10 bases remaining between them. The CDR3 extends over 13 amino acids. Germline assignment: CDR1 MNHNY and CDR2 SVGAGI (reference sequence). The CDR3 loop reads CASSDTDADTQYF. The CDR3, as DNA: TGTGCCAGCAGTGACACAGATGCAGATACGCAGTATTTT.

By share, this clonotype counts as medium-sized. The chain has TRBV12-3 or TRBV12-4 and TRBJ2-5; D is possibly TRBD2 (5 bases). This CDR3 contains 14 residues. Trimming stripped 2 bases from V and 2 bases from J, with 9 bases between. CDR3 nucleotides: TGTGCCAGCAGTTTAAGGAGGAGACAAGAGACCCAGTACTTC. It codes for CASSLRRRQETQYF.

Note on this clonotype: At one of its ends the junction is not consistent with the germline gene, which may arise from a read error. This sequence joins TRBV29-1 and TRBJ2-4; weak D call: TRBD1 (6 bases). This CDR3 is 13 amino acids long. Germline V gene data show CDR1 as SQVTM and CDR2 as ANQGSEA. The CDR3 region has the DNA TGTAGCGTTGAAGAGGGGGTAAATAACATCCAGTACTTT. Translating gives CSVEEGVNNIQYF.

In regard to this clonotype: The CDR3 ends on some other residue instead of the conserved phenylalanine or tryptophan, so this is likely a read error. The DNA is left out, because the CDR3 cannot be placed on it with certainty; the CDR3 is given as TCRdb lists it. The chain links TRBV11-1 to TRBJ2-7. In germline, CDR1 is SGHAT, CDR2 FQDESV (reference sequence). From its first to its last residue, the CDR3 has 13 amino acids. CDR3 amino acids: CASSLGYLREQYS.

This clonotype was seen more than once but under ten times. This may stem from a read error, because a much larger clone lies one nucleotide away. The chain uses TRBV9 and TRBJ2-1, with unresolved D. Germline lookup yields CDR1 SGDLS and CDR2 YYNGEE. This CDR3 has 13 residues. CDR3 in amino acids: CASSVDYHNKQFF. In nucleotides, the CDR3 is TGTGCCAGCAGCGTAGACTACCACAATAAGCAGTTCTTC.

A remark on this clonotype: One junction end does not reproduce the germline sequence, and a read error may be involved. CDR3 region: CACSVGAHPPPTDTQYF. For the CDR3, the DNA is TGTGCCTGCAGCGTAGGCGCACACCCTCCACCCACAGATACGCAGTATTTT. The V and J genes are TRBV5-4 and TRBJ2-3; D gene unclear. The CDR3 totals 17 residues. Germline CDR1 is SGHNT and CDR2 is YYREEE (reference sequence).

On this clonotype itself: At one boundary the junction diverges from the germline segment, which might be a read error. CDR3 nucleotide sequence: TGTACCAGCGGGCGACAGGCCGAAACTTTCTTT. Protein product: CTSGRQAETFF. The J gene is TRBJ1-1, the V gene TRBV6-2 or TRBV6-3; D perhaps matches TRBD1 (6 bases). Germline V gives CDR1 MNHEY, CDR2 SVGEGT. The CDR3 consists of 11 residues.

Details on this clonotype: At one of its ends the junction is not consistent with the germline gene, which may arise from a read error. This chain links TRBV11-2 with TRBJ2-5; TRBD2 matches 7 bases. The CDR3 has 14 amino acids. Per germline, CDR1 SGHAT and CDR2 FQNNGV. CDR3 sequence (DNA): TGTACCAGCAGCTTGTGGGGGGGCCAAGAGACCCAGTACTTC. Residues: CTSSLWGGQETQYF.

This clonotype was recorded once. The junction departs from the called germline gene at one end, perhaps through a read error. The V and J genes are TRBV5-4 and TRBJ2-3, with 10 bases fitting TRBD2. The CDR3 length is 12 residues. Germline CDR1 reads SGHNT; CDR2 reads YYREEE (reference sequence). The CDR3 coding sequence is TGTGCCAGCAAAAGCGGGGGGGATACGCAGTGTTTT. Its protein is CASKSGGDTQCF.

Of note for this clonotype: Relative to the germline gene, one junction end is altered; a read error may explain this. CDR3 residues: CASSLGAGSYNEQFF. CDR3 bases: TGTGCCAGCAGTTTAGGGGCGGGCTCCTACAATGAGCAGTTCTTC. The chain recombines TRBV11-2 with TRBJ2-1, with D tentatively TRBD1 or TRBD2 (5 bases each). The CDR3 is 15 amino acids. Germline CDR1 reads SGHAT; CDR2 reads FQNNGV.

As regards this clonotype: A read error may explain this, as a much larger clone is one base away. This chain joins TRBV7-3 and TRBJ2-7; D is perhaps TRBD2 (5 bases). V was shortened by 1 base and J by 8 bases, with 12 bases between the two germline ends. CDR1 and CDR2 from the germline V gene are SGHTA and FQGTGA. The CDR3 spans 13 residues. The DNA of the CDR3 is TGTGCCAGCAGCTTAAATCGGACTCACAAGCAGTACTTC. It translates to CASSLNRTHKQYF.

Concerning this clonotype itself: Being one base from a much bigger clone, this may be a read error. V and J are TRBV11-2 and TRBJ2-7, with a tentative D call TRBD1 (5 bases). The CDR3 is 15 amino acids. CDR1 is SGHAT and CDR2 is FQNNGV in the germline V gene. The CDR3: CVSSLDTGPGYEQCF. DNA for the CDR3: TGTGTCAGCAGCTTAGATACAGGCCCAGGGTACGAGCAGTGCTTC.

As for this clonotype: Germline is not matched at one junction end, which may reflect a read error. V gene TRBV6-5 combines with J gene TRBJ2-7; D gene uncertain. CDR1 and CDR2 (germline): MNHEY, SVGAGI. The CDR3 contains 15 residues. This CDR3 is CASSYKDSSSNEQYF. CDR3 nucleotides: TGTGCCAGCAGTTACAAGGATAGCAGCTCCAACGAGCAGTATTTC.

This clonotype is categorized as medium-sized. This CDR3 is CSVKIQPDYSTDTQYF. The DNA of the CDR3 is TGCAGTGTTAAGATTCAGCCCGATTATTCCACAGATACGCAGTATTTT. The rearrangement joins TRBV29-1 to TRBJ2-3; D remains unclear. Germline V gene lookup returns CDR1 SQVTM and CDR2 ANQGSEA. This CDR3 is built from 16 residues.

On this clonotype: The junction and the germline gene differ at one end; a read error may be behind it. In DNA, the CDR3 is TGTGCCAGCGGTGAGGGACTAGCGAGACTGACCGGGGAGCTGTTTTTT. This encodes CASGEGLARLTGELFF. The chain has TRBV25-1 and TRBJ2-2, with 10 bases that match TRBD2. Germline CDR1 is MGHDK and CDR2 is SYGVNS. This CDR3 has 16 residues.

To note about this clonotype: This likely comes from a read error, as the CDR3 has no conserved phenylalanine or tryptophan at its end. The gene calls are TRBV11-2 and TRBJ2-2; D is unclear. V was clipped by 5 bases and J by 2 bases, with 6 bases between them. The CDR3 contains 13 residues. Germline lookup yields CDR1 SGHAT and CDR2 FQNNGV. DNA of the CDR3: TGTGCCAGCAGCCATGGCAACACCGGGGAGCTGTTTTCT. Translating it yields CASSHGNTGELFS.

A word on this clonotype: Relative to the germline gene, one junction end is altered; a read error may explain this. V is TRBV28 and J is TRBJ1-2, with 8 bases identical to TRBD1. CDR1 is MDHEN, CDR2 SYDVKM, per germline. This CDR3 contains 16 residues. This CDR3 reads CVSFIPGQGADYDYTF. In nucleotides, the CDR3 is TGTGTCAGCTTCATCCCCGGACAGGGAGCGGACTATGACTACACCTTC.

The chain combines TRBV4-3 with TRBJ2-7; D possibly corresponds to TRBD1 (5 bases). The CDR3 covers 15 residues. The germline V gene has CDR1 LGHNA and CDR2 YSLEER. V was pared by 9 bases and J by 7 bases, with 25 bases between. The CDR3 region is CASSQDRWAGQEQYF. The CDR3 DNA is TGCGCCAGTAGTCAAGATCGATGGGCAGGGCAGGAGCAGTACTTC.

This chain links TRBV11-3 with TRBJ2-7, with TRBD1 matching 9 bases. This CDR3 contains 16 residues. CDR1 is SGHNT, CDR2 YENEEA, per germline. The CDR3 DNA follows: TGTGTCAGGAGCCGCCGGGACAGGGATTACTACTACGAGCAGTACTTC. Translating it yields CVRSRRDRDYYYEQYF.